A selection of T cell receptor beta chains follows, all from one sample in a study of blood T cell repertoires in COVID-19. Sequencing was performed with immunoSEQ multiplex PCR; in TCRdb, only in-frame clones are kept and a portion is missing. The table records about 94,000 clones, 65% to 85% of them present only once. Sequencing used peripheral blood. These TCRs come from a man aged 55 to 70 with acute or convalescent COVID-19. CDR3s include the opening cysteine and the closing phenylalanine or tryptophan. Fields, in order: J gene, clone size, V gene, D gene, CDR3 DNA, CDR3 protein. The D gene is left open where the match is weak. Size values are once, few and many counts, or a class for expanded clones, and some rows have none.

>TRBJ2-1|NA|TRBV25-1|NA
TGTGCCAGCAGTGAAGGGGCAGGGTTGTACAATGAGCAGTTCTTC
CASSEGAGLYNEQFF
>TRBJ1-1|NA|TRBV28|NA
TGTGCCAGCAGCAGACAGGTGAACACTGAAGCTTTCTTT
CASSRQVNTEAFF
>TRBJ1-3|once|TRBV18|TRBD1
TGTGCCAGCTCACCAAGGGACAGGGTCCGTGGAAACACCATATATTTT
CASSPRDRVRGNTIYF
>TRBJ2-3|NA|TRBV12-5|TRBD1
TGTGCTAGTGGTGAGGGACAGGCCACAGATACGCAGTATTTT
CASGEGQATDTQYF
>TRBJ1-2|once|TRBV12-3/TRBV12-4|TRBD1
TGTGCCAGCAGAGACAGGGATAACTATGGCTACACCTTC
CASRDRDNYGYTF
>TRBJ1-5|NA|TRBV19|NA
TGTGCCAGTAGCCACAGGGATAGCAATCAGCCCCAGCATTTT
CASSHRDSNQPQHF
>TRBJ1-6|few|TRBV3-1/TRBV3-2|NA
TGTGCCAGCAGCCAAGTCAGTGGGACAATTAATTCACCCCTCCACTTT
CASSQVSGTINSPLHF
>TRBJ2-1|NA|TRBV9|NA
TGTGCCAGCAGCCCCCCCCCGGGACTCAATGAGCAGTTCTTC
CASSPPPGLNEQFF
>TRBJ1-5|NA|TRBV30|NA
TGTGCCTGGGGAGACATGGCGGGTCAGCCCCAGCATTTT
CAWGDMAGQPQHF
>TRBJ2-5|NA|TRBV7-2|TRBD1
TGTGCCAGCAGCTTAAGCGGCAGGGGGCAAAGGGAGACCCAGTACTTC
CASSLSGRGQRETQYF
>TRBJ2-5|NA|TRBV6-5|NA
TGTGCCAGCAGTTACTCGGCCGATTTCCAAGAGACCCAGTACTTC
CASSYSADFQETQYF
>TRBJ1-2|once|TRBV7-8|NA
TGTGCCAGCAGCCCCTTGGACAGCCTGGGTGGCTACACCTTC
CASSPLDSLGGYTF
>TRBJ2-3|NA|TRBV5-1|NA
TGCGCCAGCAGCTTGGGAGACAGTACGCAGTATTTT
CASSLGDSTQYF
>TRBJ1-1|NA|TRBV5-1|TRBD1
TGCGCCAGCAGACCCGGGACAGAGAACACTGAAGCTTTCTTT
CASRPGTENTEAFF
>TRBJ2-1|NA|TRBV6-5|NA
TGTGCCAGCACCAGGGACAATGAGCAGTTCTTC
CASTRDNEQFF
>TRBJ2-3|NA|TRBV27|TRBD1
TGTGCCAGCAGTCCTGGACAGGCCGATACGCAGTATTTT
CASSPGQADTQYF
>TRBJ1-6|NA|TRBV5-5|NA
TGTGCCAGCAGCTTGGGCTCAGGGGAATCACCCCTCCACTTT
CASSLGSGESPLHF
>TRBJ2-7|once|TRBV18|NA
TGTGCCAGCTCACTAACGAGCGAGCAGTACTTC
CASSLTSEQYF
>TRBJ1-4|NA|TRBV4-3|TRBD1
TGCGCCAGCAGCCAAGATCTCGGGACAGCAACTAATGAAAAACTGTTTTTT
CASSQDLGTATNEKLFF
>TRBJ2-2|NA|TRBV10-2|NA
TGCGCCAGCACCAGATCCCGGGACATAACGAACACCGGGGAGCTGTTTTTT
CASTRSRDITNTGELFF
>TRBJ2-1|few|TRBV11-3|TRBD2
TGTGCCAGCAGCCGACTAGCGGGGTCCTACAATGAGCAGTTCTTC
CASSRLAGSYNEQFF
>TRBJ2-5|NA|TRBV10-3|NA
TGTGCCATCAGTGGAGCCGCTCAAGAGACCCAGTACTTC
CAISGAAQETQYF
>TRBJ2-7|NA|TRBV12-3/TRBV12-4|NA
TGTGCCAGCAGTTTAGAGGCCGGGAACGAGCAGTACTTC
CASSLEAGNEQYF
>TRBJ1-5|NA|TRBV3-1/TRBV3-2|NA
TGTGCCAGCAGCCATCGGGGTAGCAATCAGCCCCAGCATTTT
CASSHRGSNQPQHF
>TRBJ1-2|NA|TRBV6-5|TRBD1
TGTGCCAGCAGTTACTCTGGACAGGGAAACTATGGCTACACCTTC
CASSYSGQGNYGYTF
>TRBJ2-7|few|TRBV11-2|TRBD1
TGTGCCAGCAGCTTGGGCTCCGGGACAGAGAGGGCAAGCTCCTACGAGCAGTACTTC
CASSLGSGTERASSYEQYF
>TRBJ2-3|NA|TRBV21-1|NA
TGTGCCAGCAGCACCAGTCCCTTGGATACGCAGTATTTT
CASSTSPLDTQYF
>TRBJ1-5|NA|TRBV10-1|TRBD1
TGCGCCAGTTCGGACAGGGGGGATCAGCCCCAGCATTTT
CASSDRGDQPQHF
>TRBJ1-2|NA|TRBV29-1|TRBD1
TGCAGCGTTGATGGGGGGTCGCAGGGGGCAAACACCTTC
CSVDGGSQGANTF
>TRBJ2-7|NA|TRBV10-2|NA
TGCGCCAGCAGTGTAAGAAACTCACCCTACGAGCAGTACTTC
CASSVRNSPYEQYF
>TRBJ2-7|few|TRBV12-3/TRBV12-4|NA
TGTGCCAGCATGGCCCCCCAGGGCTACGAGCAGTACTTC
CASMAPQGYEQYF
>TRBJ2-5|few|TRBV5-1|NA
TGCGCCAGCAGCTTGGCCGGGACTCTCCAAGAGACCCAGTACTTC
CASSLAGTLQETQYF
>TRBJ2-6|NA|TRBV9|TRBD1
TGTGCCAGCAGCGTAGGGACAGGGACCGGGGCCAACGTCCTGACTTTC
CASSVGTGTGANVLTF
>TRBJ1-2|NA|TRBV18|TRBD1
TGTGCCAGCTCACCGGGAGGGGGACAGGGTTATGGCTACACCTTC
CASSPGGGQGYGYTF
>TRBJ1-6|NA|TRBV5-1|NA
TGCGCCAGCTCCTTCGACAGCCCCTATAATTCACCCCTCCACTTT
CASSFDSPYNSPLHF
>TRBJ1-3|NA|TRBV4-1|NA
TGCGCCAGCAGCCTTGGACAGAACTCTGGAAACACCATATATTTT
CASSLGQNSGNTIYF
>TRBJ1-1|few|TRBV13|NA
TGTGCCAGCAGCCGGCTTGAGGGGAGGAGGGGTCCTGAAGCTTTCTTT
CASSRLEGRRGPEAFF
>TRBJ2-5|NA|TRBV24-1|NA
TGTGCCACCAGTGATTTGGGATTTGGGGGCCTCCAAGAGACCCAGTACTTC
CATSDLGFGGLQETQYF
>TRBJ1-5|NA|TRBV30|NA
TGTGCCTGGGCACAGGCTTATAGCAATCAGCCCCAGCATTTT
CAWAQAYSNQPQHF
>TRBJ2-7|NA|TRBV7-8|NA
TGTGCCAGCAGCTTAGAGGTGGGGCCCACCTACGAGCAGTACTTC
CASSLEVGPTYEQYF
>TRBJ2-3|NA|TRBV21-1|NA
TGTGCCAGCAGCCTGGATCCGGGACTAGCGGGGGAAGTTGGAAGCACAGATACGCAGTATTTT
CASSLDPGLAGEVGSTDTQYF
>TRBJ2-2|NA|TRBV18|NA
TGTGCCAGCTCACCACCGTTCAAATTCCGGGACACACCTTTCGCGAACACCGGGGAGCTGTTTTTT
CASSPPFKFRDTPFANTGELFF
>TRBJ2-7|NA|TRBV6-5|TRBD1
TGTGCCAGCAGCCCCACAGGGGGCGTAAATAACGAGCAGTACTTC
CASSPTGGVNNEQYF
>TRBJ2-7|NA|TRBV18|NA
TGTGCCAGCTCACCAAGGGGCAGGTCGCGGTACGAGCAGTACTTC
CASSPRGRSRYEQYF
>TRBJ1-6|NA|TRBV12-5|TRBD1
TGTGCTAGTGGTTGGGGACAGGGGGCGTTGGCACCCCTCCACTTT
CASGWGQGALAPLHF
>TRBJ1-6|NA|TRBV9|TRBD1
TGTGCCAGCAGCCCAGGGACAGGCACACCCCTCCACTTT
CASSPGTGTPLHF
>TRBJ2-3|NA|TRBV19|TRBD1
TGTGCCAGTAGTAAGGACAGGGGGCTTGGCACAGATACGCAGTATTTT
CASSKDRGLGTDTQYF
>TRBJ2-5|NA|TRBV24-1|TRBD1
TGTGCCACCAGTGAGGGGGGACAGGGGCGAAAGACCCAGTACTTC
CATSEGGQGRKTQYF
>TRBJ1-2|NA|TRBV5-1|TRBD1
TGCGCCAGCAGCCCCTGGACAGGAGGTGGCTACACCTTC
CASSPWTGGGYTF
>TRBJ2-1|NA|TRBV2|TRBD2
TGTGCCAGCAGTGATCAAGCGGGGATATACAATGAGCAGTTCTTC
CASSDQAGIYNEQFF
>TRBJ1-1|NA|TRBV23-1|NA
TGCGCCAGCAGTCGAGAGGAAAACACTGAAGCTTTCTTT
CASSREENTEAFF
>TRBJ2-7|NA|TRBV15|TRBD1
TGTGCCACCAGCAGAGATTTGGACAGGCCGAACCCTCACGAGCAGTACTTC
CATSRDLDRPNPHEQYF
>TRBJ1-1|NA|TRBV7-8|TRBD1
TGTGCCAGCAGCCGTTCTCCAGGGGGCCCCGGGACTGAAGCTTTCTTT
CASSRSPGGPGTEAFF
>TRBJ1-5|NA|TRBV4-1|NA
TGCGCCAGCAGCCAAGGACAGGCGGTAACTCAGCCCCAGCATTTT
CASSQGQAVTQPQHF
>TRBJ2-3|NA|TRBV3-1/TRBV3-2|TRBD1
TGTGCCAGCAGCCAAGGGACAGGGGGAAGCACAGATACGCAGTATTTT
CASSQGTGGSTDTQYF